One sample yielded the 7 T cell receptor beta chains listed below, sequenced in a study of CD8+ T cells in alopecia areata (dated by TCRdb to 2017 to 2018). The time point label of this sample denotes: baseline before oral tofacitinib. Receptor amplification or capture employed the immunoSEQ multiplex PCR assay. RNA was extracted from all samples and reverse transcribed into cDNA, which served as template for TCR sequencing. This is the immuneACCESS table as TCRdb keeps it, with only in-frame sequences that have V and J called. A part of the clones is gone; compared with another copy, unresolved V genes explain less than half, and the rest is unexplained. The sample table holds 110,000 to 150,000 clones, of which approximately 50% were seen once. The ten largest clones represent 0.8% to 1% of the sample. The source was CD4+ T cells sorted from blood, collected at week 0. Every receptor here comes from a human donor with alopecia areata.

This CDR3 reads CSARTLLAKNIQYF. The CDR3 coding sequence is TGCAGCGCCCGGACTCTCCTAGCCAAAAACATTCAGTACTTC. The J gene is TRBJ2-4, the V gene TRBV29-1, with TRBD2 as a possible D gene (5 bases). Germline V gene data show CDR1 as SQVTM and CDR2 as ANQGSEA. Trimming took 7 bases from V and 0 from J, leaving 13 bases between them. The CDR3 is 14 residues long. The whole variable domain, remainder taken from reference TRBV29-1 and TRBJ2-4, is SAVISQKPSRDICQRGTSLTIQCQVDSQVTMMFWYRQQPGQSLTLIATANQGSEATYESGFVIDKFPISRPNLTFSTLTVSNMSPEDSSIYLCSARTLLAKNIQYFGAGTRLSVL.

This clone was counted a few times. The chain carries TRBV30 and TRBJ2-7; 8 bases are shared with TRBD1. CDR1 is GTSNPN, CDR2 SVGIG, per germline (reference sequence). The CDR3 totals 11 residues. Trimming removed 5 bases from V and 6 bases from J; junction bases left unmatched: 3. The CDR3 DNA is TGTGCCTGGGGCGACAGGGGCGAGCAGTACTTC. Protein product: CAWGDRGEQYF.

V gene TRBV15 combines with J gene TRBJ2-1; D may be TRBD2 (5 bases). CDR1 and CDR2 from the germline V gene are LNHNV and YYDKDF (reference sequence). Deletions cut 0 bases from V and 2 bases from J, with 11 bases between. The CDR3 is 16 residues long. CDR3 protein: CATSREAGIPYNEQFF. CDR3 in DNA: TGTGCCACCAGCAGAGAGGCCGGGATACCCTACAATGAGCAGTTCTTC.

This clone was seen once. The chain links TRBV5-6 to TRBJ2-3, with 7 bases matching TRBD2. Germline V CDR1 and CDR2: SGHDT, YYEEEE. The CDR3 is 17 amino acids. V trimming: 0 bases; J trimming: 4 bases; junction bases outside the gene matches: 11. The CDR3 here is CASSLDTSVTLSDTQYF. CDR3 sequence (DNA): TGTGCCAGCAGCTTGGATACTAGCGTTACCCTTTCAGATACGCAGTATTTT.

V gene TRBV28 combines with J gene TRBJ2-1; D ambiguous. This CDR3 spans 10 amino acids. Germline CDR1 is MDHEN and CDR2 is SYDVKM. V lost 8 bases and J 9 bases, leaving 8 bases between the germline ends. The CDR3 sequence: CASAEVEQFF. Here the CDR3 DNA reads TGTGCCAGCGCCGAGGTTGAGCAGTTCTTC.

The chain joins TRBV18 to TRBJ2-5; a weak D match, TRBD1 (6 bases). Trimming took off 6 bases at V and 1 base at J, with 9 bases between the two ends. The germline V gene encodes CDR1 KGHSH and CDR2 LQKENI. The length of the CDR3 is 13 residues. DNA for the CDR3: TGTGCCAGCTCTCGGGACATCCAAGAGACCCAGTACTTC. It translates to CASSRDIQETQYF.

This chain links TRBV29-1 with TRBJ2-7; 7 bases map to TRBD1. Trimming cost V 5 bases and J 3 bases; bases outside gene matches: 10. This CDR3 is 14 amino acids long. Germline CDR1 and CDR2: SQVTM and ANQGSEA. The CDR3 DNA follows: TGCAGCGTTCTTACGGGGCAGGGGGTCTACGAGCAGTACTTC. It specifies CSVLTGQGVYEQYF.